The 4 T cell receptor beta chains below all came from one sample that was sequenced in a study of molecular identifiers for immune sequencing clone quantification. TCRdb recomputed calls from the PCR reads with MiXCR, one row per CDR3 protein. The sample contains about 640,000 distinct CDR3 sequences, roughly 21% of which appear only once. The sample taken for sequencing was naive CD8+ T cells from blood, with Jurkat cell RNA spiked in. Subset of the sample: FACS-sorted CD8+CD4-CCR7+CD45RA+ naive T cells. All receptors come from a human donor in good health. Some libraries in this study had Jurkat cell RNA spiked in.

In its sample, this clonotype was seen a few times. Being one base from a much bigger clone, this may be a read error. V is TRBV20-1 and J is TRBJ2-7; 9 nucleotides align to TRBD1. Germline trimming cut 5 bases from V and 5 bases from J; bases unmatched to any gene: 4. The CDR3 is 12 residues long. CDR1 and CDR2 (germline): DFQATT, SNEGSKA (reference sequence). The CDR3: CSAGTGSHEQYF. CDR3 DNA: TGCAGTGCTGGGACAGGGAGCCACGAGCAGTACTTC.

There are many counts of this clonotype. The chain couples TRBV6-5 to TRBJ1-1; no clear D. Looked up from germline, CDR1 is MNHEY and CDR2 is SVGAGI. Trimming took off 0 bases at V and 1 base at J, with 15 bases between the two ends. The length of the CDR3 is 17 residues. The DNA for the CDR3 is TGTGCCAGCAGTTACTCGAGTCCCTTGGACGGGAACACTGAAGCTTTCTTT. Protein product: CASSYSSPLDGNTEAFF.

The rearrangement uses TRBV5-6 and TRBJ2-3; D uncertain. CDR1 is SGHDT and CDR2 is YYEEEE in the germline V gene. The V end lost 1 base, the J end lost 0 bases, and 12 bases lay between the germline ends. The CDR3 covers 16 residues. CDR3 DNA: TGTGCCAGCAGCTTGTGGCGAACATCTAGCACAGATACGCAGTATTTT. It encodes CASSLWRTSSTDTQYF.

With respect to this clonotype: This clone may be a read error of a much larger clone one base away. The chain employs TRBV7-9 and TRBJ2-5; 7 bases are shared with TRBD1. This CDR3 has 15 residues. Looked up from germline, CDR1 is SEHNR and CDR2 is FQNEAQ (reference sequence). The junction had 6 bases not matched to a gene; V was cut back by 5 bases and J by 0 bases. In DNA, the CDR3 is TGTGCCAGCAGCCATCCCACAGGGGACCAAGAGACCCAGTACTTC. It translates to CASSHPTGDQETQYF.